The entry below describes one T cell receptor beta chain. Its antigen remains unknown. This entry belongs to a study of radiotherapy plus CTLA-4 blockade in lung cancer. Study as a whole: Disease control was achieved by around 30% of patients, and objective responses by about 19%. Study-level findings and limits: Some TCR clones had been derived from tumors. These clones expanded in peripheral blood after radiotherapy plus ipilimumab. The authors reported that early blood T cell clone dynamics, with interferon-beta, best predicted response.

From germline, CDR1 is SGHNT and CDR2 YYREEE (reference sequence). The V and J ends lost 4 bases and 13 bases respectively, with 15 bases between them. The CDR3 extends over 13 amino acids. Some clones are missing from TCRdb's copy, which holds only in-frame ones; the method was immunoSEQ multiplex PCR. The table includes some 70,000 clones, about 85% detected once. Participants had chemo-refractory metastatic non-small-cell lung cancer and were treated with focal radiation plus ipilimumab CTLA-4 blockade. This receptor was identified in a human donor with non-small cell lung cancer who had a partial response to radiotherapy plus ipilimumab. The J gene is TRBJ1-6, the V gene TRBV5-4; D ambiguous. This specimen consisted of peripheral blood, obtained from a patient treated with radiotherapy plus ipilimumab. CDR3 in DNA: TGTGCCAGCAGCCCGACCGGAGATGGGCCCCTCCACTTT. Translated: CASSPTGDGPLHF.